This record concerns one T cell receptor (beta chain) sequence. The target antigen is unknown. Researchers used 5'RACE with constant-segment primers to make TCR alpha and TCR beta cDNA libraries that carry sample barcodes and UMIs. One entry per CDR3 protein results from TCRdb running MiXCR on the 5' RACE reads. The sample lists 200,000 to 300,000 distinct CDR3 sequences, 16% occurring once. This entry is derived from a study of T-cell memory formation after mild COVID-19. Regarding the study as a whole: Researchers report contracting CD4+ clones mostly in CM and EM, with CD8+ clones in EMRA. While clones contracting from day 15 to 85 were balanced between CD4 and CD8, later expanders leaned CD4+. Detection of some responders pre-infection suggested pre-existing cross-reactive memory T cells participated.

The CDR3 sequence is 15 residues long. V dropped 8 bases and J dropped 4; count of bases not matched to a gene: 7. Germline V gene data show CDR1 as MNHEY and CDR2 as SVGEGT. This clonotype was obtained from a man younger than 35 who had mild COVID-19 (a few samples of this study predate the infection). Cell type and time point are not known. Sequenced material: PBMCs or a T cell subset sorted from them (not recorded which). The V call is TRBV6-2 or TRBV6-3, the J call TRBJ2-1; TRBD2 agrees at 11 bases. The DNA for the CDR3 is TGTGCCAGCCTACCGACTAGCGGGGCTTACAATGAGCAGTTCTTC. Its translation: CASLPTSGAYNEQFF.